This record looks at one T cell receptor (beta chain) sequence and its context. MiXCR was run by TCRdb on the 5' RACE reads, yielding one entry per CDR3 protein. The sample has roughly 46,000 distinct CDR3 sequences; around 26% are singletons. Sample: naive CD4+ T cells sorted from blood. Subset noted: naive CD4+ T cells, CD4+CD45RA+CD25-. The sequence came from a female donor with breast cancer.

The CDR3 protein is CSARALLAGDTYEQYF. CDR3 coding DNA: TGCAGTGCTAGAGCCCTACTAGCGGGGGATACCTACGAGCAGTACTTC. The chain employs TRBV20-1 and TRBJ2-7; 11 nucleotides match TRBD2. V lost 1 base to trimming and J lost 2 bases; unmatched junction nucleotides: 7. This CDR3 has 16 amino acids. Per the germline V gene, CDR1 is DFQATT and CDR2 is SNEGSKA (reference sequence).